This T cell receptor beta chain derives from a study of early T cells in non-severe SARS-CoV-2 infection. Study summary: The authors sequenced bulk RNA from unsorted whole blood, leaving chains unpaired. Study-wide results and limits: Matching against VDJdb likely underestimated virus-specific expansions, favoring anti-spike CD8.

Unique molecular identifiers were affixed to single, distinct cDNA molecules. TCRdb itself ran the 5' RACE reads through MiXCR, one entry per CDR3 protein. This sample has about 36,000 distinct CDR3 sequences, with 6% to 8.5% found just once. Germline-derived CDR1 and CDR2 are SEHNR and FQNEAQ (reference sequence). The ends were cut back, 0 bases at V and 7 bases at J, with 15 bases in the middle. This CDR3 has 15 amino acids. Note on this clonotype: Its antigen is still unknown.

This material consisted of whole blood, taken at baseline. This receptor was obtained from an adult who was a healthcare worker with PCR-confirmed SARS-CoV-2 infection or an uninfected control (not recorded which). V and J are TRBV7-9 and TRBJ1-1; D is unclear. The CDR3 loop reads CASSLANVGRDEAFF. DNA for the CDR3: TGTGCCAGCAGCTTAGCGAATGTCGGCCGGGATGAAGCTTTCTTT.